Sequencing of this TCR beta chain was carried out in a study of blood T cell repertoires in COVID-19. For the study at large: Sites across the United States, Italy and Spain contributed samples from acute and convalescent COVID-19.

This clone turned up a few times. Original handling: Amplifying reference gene primers gave estimates of nucleated cell counts. TCRdb's copy holds only in-frame clones and misses some; the assay was immunoSEQ multiplex PCR. For V, J and clone size, that table is used; D and trimming come from the DNA. The table records roughly 330,000 clones, around 89% of them present only once. Germline V lookup: CDR1 SGHNT, CDR2 YYREEE (reference sequence). V was pared by 0 bases and J by 1 base, with 4 bases of the junction left unmatched. This CDR3 has 16 residues. Sequencing was performed on peripheral blood. V gene TRBV5-4 combines with J gene TRBJ1-3; 7 bases are a match to TRBD1. The receptor's source is a man between 18 and 35 years old who had recovered from COVID-19. In nucleotides, the CDR3 is TGTGCCAGCAGCTTGGTTCCAGGGGGTTCTGGAAACACCATATATTTT. Translated: CASSLVPGGSGNTIYF. The whole variable domain, filled in from reference TRBV5-4 and TRBJ1-3, reads ETGVTQSPTHLIKTRGQQVTLRCSSQSGHNTVSWYQQALGQGPQFIFQYYREEENGRGNFPPRFSGLQFPNYSSELNVNALELDDSALYLCASSLVPGGSGNTIYFGEGSWLTVV.